Sequencing of this T cell receptor beta chain was carried out in a study of patients and donors after allogeneic stem cell transplantation (TCRdb year 2020). The library came from RT-PCR. The data were produced on a NextSeq 550. TCRdb trimmed the raw reads at Q25, called clones with MiXCR and kept productive beta chains. Every entry covers one CDR3 protein and lists the most common genes and DNA from its rows. Present in this sample are approximately 200,000 distinct CDR3 sequences, about 40% of which were seen just once. The ten largest clones add up to approximately 32% of the sample. This clonotype was picked up a small number of times. Its antigen has not been determined. Per-nucleotide qualities are absent, and no much larger clonotype sits a single base away. As encoded in the germline V gene (reference sequence), CDR1 is LNHDA while CDR2 is SQIVND. Inclusive of the bounding cysteine and phenylalanine, the CDR3 is 12 residues long. Only the CDR3 DNA stays, 36 bases, in frame from base 1. Trimming at the junction amounts to 3 bases on V and 5 bases on J, and the germline ends lie 7 bases apart.

Sample: blood, either unsorted or a sorted T cell fraction (not recorded which). This clonotype was sampled from a human donor who was either an allogeneic HSCT recipient or a stem cell or donor lymphocyte infusion donor (not recorded which). It is not recorded whose cells these are; they may come from a transplant donor. The chain was built from TRBV19 and TRBJ1-2; too little of a D gene remains to name it. The encoded CDR3 is CASSIYDYGYTF. The bases read TGTGCCAGTAGTATCTATGATTATGGCTACACCTTC. Where the CDR3 stops, the reference TRBV19 and TRBJ1-2 genes take over; the full variable domain is DGGITQSPKYLFRKEGQNVTLSCEQNLNHDAMYWYRQDPGQGLRLIYYSQIVNDFQKGDIAEGYSVSREKKESFPLTVTSAQKNPTAFYLCASSIYDYGYTFGSGTRLTVV.